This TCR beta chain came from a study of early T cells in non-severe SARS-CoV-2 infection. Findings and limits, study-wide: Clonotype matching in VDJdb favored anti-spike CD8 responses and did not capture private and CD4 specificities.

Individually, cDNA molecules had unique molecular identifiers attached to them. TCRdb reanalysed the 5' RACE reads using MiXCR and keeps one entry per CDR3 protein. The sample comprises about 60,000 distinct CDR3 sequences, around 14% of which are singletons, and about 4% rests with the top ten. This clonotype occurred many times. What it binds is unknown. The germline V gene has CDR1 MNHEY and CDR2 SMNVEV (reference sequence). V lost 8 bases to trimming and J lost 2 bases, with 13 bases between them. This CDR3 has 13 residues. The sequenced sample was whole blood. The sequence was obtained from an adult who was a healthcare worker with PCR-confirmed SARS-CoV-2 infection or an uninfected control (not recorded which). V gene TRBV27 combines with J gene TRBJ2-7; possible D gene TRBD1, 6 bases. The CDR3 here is CASARTVAYEQYF. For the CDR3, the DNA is TGTGCCAGCGCCCGGACAGTTGCCTACGAGCAGTACTTC.